The T cell receptor (beta chain) under discussion was sequenced for a study of cytomegalovirus exposure and HLA in healthy donors. Study-level results: A later analysis found TCR association rates differed by HLA locus, highest for DRB1 and lowest for HLA-C.

The PCR used 60 Vbeta and 13 Jbeta primers. Produced via immunoSEQ multiplex PCR; TCRdb's table is partial and in-frame only. The sample consists of 70,000 to 95,000 clones, 80% of them appearing once. In the case of this clone: Its antigen is unknown.

Germline CDR1 reads MDHEN; CDR2 reads SYDVKM. CDR3 length: 16 amino acids. V lost 6 bases, J lost 7 bases, and 17 bases stayed unmatched. This chain uses TRBV28 with TRBJ1-1; the match to TRBD1 covers 7 bases. The sequencing input was PBMCs. The sequence derives from a male donor in good health and CMV-seronegative. The CDR3 spells CASRFLGTATNLEAFF. For the CDR3, the DNA is TGTGCCAGCAGATTCCTTGGGACAGCCACCAACCTTGAAGCTTTCTTT.